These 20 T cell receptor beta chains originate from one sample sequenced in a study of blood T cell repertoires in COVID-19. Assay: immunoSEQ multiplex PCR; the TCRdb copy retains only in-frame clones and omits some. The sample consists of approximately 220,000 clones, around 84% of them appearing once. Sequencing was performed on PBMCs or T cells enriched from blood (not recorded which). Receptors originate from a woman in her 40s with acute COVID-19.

The CDR3 DNA follows: TGTGCCAGCAGCTTAGCAGCGGGGTACAATGAGCAGTTCTTC. Protein sequence: CASSLAAGYNEQFF. J is TRBJ2-1 and V is TRBV7-8, with 7 bases lining up with TRBD2. The CDR3 spans 14 residues. The germline gives CDR1 SGHVS, CDR2 FQNEAQ. J was trimmed by 4 bases and V by 0 bases; bases with no gene match: 0.

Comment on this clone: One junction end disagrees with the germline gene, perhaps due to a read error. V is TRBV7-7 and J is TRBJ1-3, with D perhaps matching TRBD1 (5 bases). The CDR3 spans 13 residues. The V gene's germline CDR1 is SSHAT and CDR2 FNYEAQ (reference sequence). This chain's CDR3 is CASSQGSGNTIYF. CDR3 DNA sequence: TGTGCTAGCAGCCAGGGTTCTGGAAACACCATATATTTT.

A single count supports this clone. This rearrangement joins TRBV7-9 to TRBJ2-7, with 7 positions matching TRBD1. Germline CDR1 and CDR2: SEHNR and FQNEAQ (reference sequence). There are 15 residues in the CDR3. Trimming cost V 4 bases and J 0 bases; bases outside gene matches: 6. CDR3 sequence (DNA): TGTGCCAGCAGCTCCCGGGACAGAAACTCCTACGAGCAGTACTTC. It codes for CASSSRDRNSYEQYF.

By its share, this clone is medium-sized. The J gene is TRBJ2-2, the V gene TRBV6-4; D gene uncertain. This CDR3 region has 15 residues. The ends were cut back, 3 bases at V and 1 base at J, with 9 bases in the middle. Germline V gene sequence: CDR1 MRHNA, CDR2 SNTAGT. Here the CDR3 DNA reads TGTGCCAGCAGTGAAACGGCAGGGAACACCGGGGAGCTGTTTTTT. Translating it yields CASSETAGNTGELFF.

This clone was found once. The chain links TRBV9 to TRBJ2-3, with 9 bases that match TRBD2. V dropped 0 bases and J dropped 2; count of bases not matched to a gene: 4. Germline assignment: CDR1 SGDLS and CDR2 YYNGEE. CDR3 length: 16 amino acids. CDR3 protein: CASSVGASGATDTQYF. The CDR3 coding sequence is TGTGCCAGCAGCGTAGGAGCTAGCGGGGCCACAGATACGCAGTATTTT.

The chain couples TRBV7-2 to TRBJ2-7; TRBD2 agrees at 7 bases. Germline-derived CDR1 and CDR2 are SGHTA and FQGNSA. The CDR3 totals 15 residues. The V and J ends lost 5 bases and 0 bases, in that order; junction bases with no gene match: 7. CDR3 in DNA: TGTGCCAGCAGCACTAACGGGGGGAACTCCTACGAGCAGTACTTC. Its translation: CASSTNGGNSYEQYF.

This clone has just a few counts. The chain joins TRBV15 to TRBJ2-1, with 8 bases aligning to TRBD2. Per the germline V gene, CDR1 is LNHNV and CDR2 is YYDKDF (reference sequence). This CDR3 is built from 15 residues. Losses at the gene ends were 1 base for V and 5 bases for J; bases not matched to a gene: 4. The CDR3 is CATSRGTSGNNEQFF. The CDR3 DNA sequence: TGTGCCACCAGCAGAGGCACTAGCGGTAACAATGAGCAGTTCTTC.

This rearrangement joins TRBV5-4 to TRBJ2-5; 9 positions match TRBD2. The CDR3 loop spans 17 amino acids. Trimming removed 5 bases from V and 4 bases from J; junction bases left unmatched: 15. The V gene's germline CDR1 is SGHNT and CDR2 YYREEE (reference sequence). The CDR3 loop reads CASRRRRRGGTGETQYF. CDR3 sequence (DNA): TGTGCCAGCAGGCGTCGACGGCGGGGGGGCACTGGAGAGACCCAGTACTTC.

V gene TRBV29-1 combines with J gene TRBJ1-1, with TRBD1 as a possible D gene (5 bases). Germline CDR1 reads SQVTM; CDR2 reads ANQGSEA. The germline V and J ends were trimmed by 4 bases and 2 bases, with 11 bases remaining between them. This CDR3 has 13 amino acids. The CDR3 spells CSVGRGRNTEAFF. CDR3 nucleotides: TGCAGCGTTGGGCGGGGCCGAAACACTGAAGCTTTCTTT.

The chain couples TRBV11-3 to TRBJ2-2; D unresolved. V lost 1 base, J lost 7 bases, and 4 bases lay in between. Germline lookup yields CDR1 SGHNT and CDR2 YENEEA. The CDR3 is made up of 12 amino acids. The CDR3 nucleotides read TGTGCCAGCAGCTTAGCCGTCGGGGAGCTGTTTTTT. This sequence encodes CASSLAVGELFF.

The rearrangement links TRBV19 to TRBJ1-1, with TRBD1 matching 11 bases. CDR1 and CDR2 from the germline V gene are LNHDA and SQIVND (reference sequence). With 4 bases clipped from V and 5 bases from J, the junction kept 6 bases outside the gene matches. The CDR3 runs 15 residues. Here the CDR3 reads CASSTRTGGSTEAFF. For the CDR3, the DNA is TGTGCCAGTAGTACTAGGACAGGGGGCAGTACTGAAGCTTTCTTT.

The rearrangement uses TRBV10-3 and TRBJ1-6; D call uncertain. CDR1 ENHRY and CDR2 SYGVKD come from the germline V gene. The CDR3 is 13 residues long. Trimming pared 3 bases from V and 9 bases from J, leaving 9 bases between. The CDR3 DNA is TGTGCCATCAGTGATTGGAGGGTTTCACCCCTCCACTTT. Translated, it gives CAISDWRVSPLHF.

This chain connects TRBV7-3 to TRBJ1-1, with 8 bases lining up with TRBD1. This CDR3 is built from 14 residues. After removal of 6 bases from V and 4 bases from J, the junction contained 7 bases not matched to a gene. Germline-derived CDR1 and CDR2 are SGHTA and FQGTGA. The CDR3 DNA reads TGTGCCAGCAGTTTACAGGGGGGTGGCACTGAAGCTTTCTTT. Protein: CASSLQGGGTEAFF.

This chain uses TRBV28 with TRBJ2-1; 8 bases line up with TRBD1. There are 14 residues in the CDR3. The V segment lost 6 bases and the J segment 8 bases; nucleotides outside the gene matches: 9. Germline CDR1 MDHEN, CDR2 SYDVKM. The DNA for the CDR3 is TGTGCCAGCAGCTCCGGGACAGGCACCGATGAGCAGTTCTTC. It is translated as CASSSGTGTDEQFF.

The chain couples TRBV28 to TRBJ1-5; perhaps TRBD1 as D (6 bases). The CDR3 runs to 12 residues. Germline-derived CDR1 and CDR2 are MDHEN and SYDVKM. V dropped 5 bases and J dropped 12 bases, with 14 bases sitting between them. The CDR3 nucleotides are TGTGCCAGCAGTCGCTCGACAGGATACCAGCATTTT. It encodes CASSRSTGYQHF.

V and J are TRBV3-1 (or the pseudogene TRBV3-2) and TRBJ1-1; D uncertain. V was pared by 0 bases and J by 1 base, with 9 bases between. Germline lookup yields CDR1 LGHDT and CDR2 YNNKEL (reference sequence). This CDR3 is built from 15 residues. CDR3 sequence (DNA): TGTGCCAGCAGCCAAGATCTTAGTCGGAACACTGAAGCTTTCTTT. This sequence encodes CASSQDLSRNTEAFF.

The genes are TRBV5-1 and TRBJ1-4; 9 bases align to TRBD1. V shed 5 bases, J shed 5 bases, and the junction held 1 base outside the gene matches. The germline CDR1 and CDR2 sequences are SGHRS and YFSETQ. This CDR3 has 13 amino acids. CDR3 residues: CASSGQGNEKLFF. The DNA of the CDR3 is TGCGCCAGCAGTGGACAGGGGAATGAAAAACTGTTTTTT.

CDR3 sequence (DNA): TGTGCCAGCAGCGCACTAAAAAGTCGCGGGGACGAGCAGTACTTC. Its translation: CASSALKSRGDEQYF. The rearrangement joins TRBV7-9 to TRBJ2-7, with D possibly being TRBD2 (6 bases). V was trimmed by 5 bases and J by 5 bases, leaving 19 bases between them. The germline gives CDR1 SEHNR, CDR2 FQNEAQ (reference sequence). There are 15 residues in the CDR3.

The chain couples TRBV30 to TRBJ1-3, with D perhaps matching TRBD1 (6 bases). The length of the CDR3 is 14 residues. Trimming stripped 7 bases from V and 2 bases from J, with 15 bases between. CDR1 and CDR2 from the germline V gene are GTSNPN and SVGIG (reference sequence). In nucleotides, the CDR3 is TGTGCCTCGAGGGACATCCTGGCTGGAAACACCATATATTTT. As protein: CASRDILAGNTIYF. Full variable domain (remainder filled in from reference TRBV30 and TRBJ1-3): SQTIHQWPATLVQPVGSPLSLECTVEGTSNPNLYWYRQAAGRGLQLLFYSVGIGQISSEVPQNLSASRPQDRQFILSSKKLLLSDSGFYLCASRDILAGNTIYFGEGSWLTVV.

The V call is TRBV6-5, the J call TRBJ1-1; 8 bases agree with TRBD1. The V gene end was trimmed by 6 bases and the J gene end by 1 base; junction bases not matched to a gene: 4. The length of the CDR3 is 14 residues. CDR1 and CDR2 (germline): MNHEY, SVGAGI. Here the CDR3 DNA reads TGTGCCAGCAGGCGGCAGGGGGCGAACACTGAAGCTTTCTTT. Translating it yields CASRRQGANTEAFF.